These T cell receptor beta chains were read from a single sample in a study of blood T cells in healthy people across ages. TCRdb reprocessed the 5' RACE reads with MiXCR, giving one entry per CDR3 protein. The profile covers 780,000 or so distinct CDR3 sequences, with just over 55% appearing a single time and about 26% taken by the ten largest. The material sequenced was blood. These receptor sequences come from a man in his forties in good health. The CDR3 runs from the conserved cysteine through the conserved F or W. The D gene is left open where the match is weak. The size field is filled for only some rows; it gives once, few, many or a size class.

v_call	cdr3_length	d_call	j_call	clone_size	cdr3_nt	cdr3_aa
TRBV12-3/TRBV12-4	14	.	TRBJ2-3	.	TGTGCCAGCATCCCGGGGGCGGTCACAGATACGCAGTATTTT	CASIPGAVTDTQYF
TRBV6-1	14	TRBD1	TRBJ2-7	.	TGTGCCGCCGATGGGGGACAGGCTACCTTTAAGCAGTACTTC	CAADGGQATFKQYF
TRBV3-1	14	TRBD1	TRBJ1-6	few	TGTGCCAGCACCATGGGGACAGATAATTCACCCCTCCACTTT	CASTMGTDNSPLHF
TRBV28	18	.	TRBJ2-5	many	TGTGCCAGCAGAGGGACCGGCTTTTTAGGCGGGGGCGGTGAGACCCAGTACTTC	CASRGTGFLGGGGETQYF
TRBV5-1	14	.	TRBJ2-3	many	TGCGCCAGCAGCTTATCCCATGGGCCAGATACGCAGTATTTT	CASSLSHGPDTQYF
TRBV25-1	12	.	TRBJ1-2	.	TGTGCCAGCAGTGCGGGTCACTATGGCTACACCTTC	CASSAGHYGYTF
TRBV9	14	.	TRBJ2-1	.	TGTGCCAGCAGCGTCTCCGGCGAGGTATATGAGCAGTTCTTC	CASSVSGEVYEQFF
TRBV13	14	.	TRBJ1-4	.	TGTGCCAGCAGCCCCAGGCAGATTAATGAAAAACTGTTTTTT	CASSPRQINEKLFF
TRBV12-3/TRBV12-4	14	TRBD2	TRBJ2-3	.	TGTGCCAGCAGGGAAGTAGCGGGAACAGATACGCAGTATTTT	CASREVAGTDTQYF
TRBV29-1	18	TRBD2	TRBJ2-1	.	TGCAGCGTTGAAGGACTAGCGGGATTCGGGAGCTCCTACAATGAGCAGTTCTTC	CSVEGLAGFGSSYNEQFF
TRBV7-2	14	.	TRBJ2-7	.	TGTGCCAGCAGCTTATCCGGGGATCTCTACGAGCAGTACTTC	CASSLSGDLYEQYF
TRBV20-1	16	.	TRBJ2-1	.	TGCAGTGCTAGTTCAGGGGTTAATGGCGTTTCGAATGAGCAGTTCTTC	CSASSGVNGVSNEQFF
TRBV7-3	14	.	TRBJ2-5	.	TGTGCCAGCAGCTTAACCCGGGGGCAAGAGACCCAGTACTTC	CASSLTRGQETQYF
TRBV7-9	14	.	TRBJ2-5	few	TGTGCCAGCAGCTTAGCCGTTAGCAGGGAGACCCAGTACTTC	CASSLAVSRETQYF
TRBV5-1	14	TRBD2	TRBJ2-5	.	TGCGCCAGCAGTCACCTAGCGGAGCAAGAGACCCAGTACTTC	CASSHLAEQETQYF
TRBV3-1	15	TRBD1	TRBJ2-7	once	TGTGCCAGCAGCCCGAGACAGGGGGTGGCCAACGAGCAGTACTTC	CASSPRQGVANEQYF
TRBV6-2/TRBV6-3	15	.	TRBJ1-5	.	TGTGCCAGCAGCATACAGGGTGGGGGCAATCAGCCCCAGCATTTT	CASSIQGGGNQPQHF
TRBV28	12	.	TRBJ2-3	.	TGTGCCAGCACCCTGCGTTCGGATACGCAGTATTTT	CASTLRSDTQYF
TRBV4-2	18	TRBD2	TRBJ2-1	.	TGTGTCAGCAGCCATAAAATAGCGGGGGGGCCTCCCTACAATGAGCAGTTCTTC	CVSSHKIAGGPPYNEQFF
TRBV19	10	.	TRBJ1-1	.	TGTGCCAGTCGAGCCACTGAAGCTTTCTTT	CASRATEAFF
TRBV7-9	14	.	TRBJ1-5	.	TGTGCCAGCAGTATAGAGAGCGTCAATCAGCCCCAGCATTTT	CASSIESVNQPQHF
TRBV7-8	15	.	TRBJ2-5	few	TGTGCCAGTACTCCTTCTGAGGGGATTGGGGAGACCCAGTACTTC	CASTPSEGIGETQYF
TRBV28	17	TRBD2	TRBJ2-5	.	TGTGCCAGCAGTTTCCCCCTCCGGTCTAGCGGGGAAGAGACCCAGTACTTC	CASSFPLRSSGEETQYF
TRBV28	14	.	TRBJ1-6	.	TGTGCCAGCAGTTTTCTACAGAATAATTCACCCCTCCACTTT	CASSFLQNNSPLHF
TRBV29-1	16	TRBD1	TRBJ1-2	.	TGCAGCGTTGAAGGACGCTTACAGGGGCCCGCAACTGGCTACACCTTC	CSVEGRLQGPATGYTF
TRBV6-6	17	TRBD1	TRBJ1-4	.	TGTGCCAGCAGTTACTTGACAGGGGGGGCAACTAATGAAAAACTGTTTTTT	CASSYLTGGATNEKLFF
TRBV6-5	13	.	TRBJ2-3	.	TGTGCCAGCACCGCGTCCCTAACAGATATGCAGTATTTT	CASTASLTDMQYF
TRBV6-2/TRBV6-3	14	.	TRBJ2-7	once	TGTGCCAGCAGTAACGCACCGGGAACCTACGAGCAGTACTTC	CASSNAPGTYEQYF
TRBV20-1	14	.	TRBJ2-5	.	TGCAGTGCCGCCGACGACAGGAATCAAGAGACCCAGTACTTC	CSAADDRNQETQYF
TRBV5-1	13	.	TRBJ2-5	once	TGCGCCAGCAGCTTGGCCCTCCCAGAGACCCAGTACTTC	CASSLALPETQYF
TRBV27	14	.	TRBJ2-7	.	TGTGCCAGCAGTTTTATAGGTTCAACCCACGAGCAGTACTTC	CASSFIGSTHEQYF
TRBV25-1	15	.	TRBJ2-4	.	TGTGCCAGCAGTGAGTCCAGCCCCCTGAGGAACATTAAGTACTTC	CASSESSPLRNIKYF
TRBV11-2	15	TRBD1	TRBJ2-1	once	TGTGCCAGCAGCCCCTTGGACAGGGATTTCAATGAGCAGTTCTTC	CASSPLDRDFNEQFF
TRBV29-1	15	.	TRBJ2-1	.	TGCAGCGTTGAAGACAGGGTCAGCTCCTACAATGAGCAGTTCTTC	CSVEDRVSSYNEQFF
TRBV28	15	TRBD1	TRBJ2-5	.	TGTGCCAGCAGGACTGGAGCAGGGGGCACGGAGACCCAGTACTTC	CASRTGAGGTETQYF
TRBV10-3	13	.	TRBJ2-5	.	TGTGCCATCCTGAACAGCTTCCAAGAGACCCAGTACTTC	CAILNSFQETQYF
TRBV20-1	17	.	TRBJ1-1	.	TGCAGTGCTAGAGCTTTCACAATTCGGAAAGGGGAGGCTGAAGCTTTCTTT	CSARAFTIRKGEAEAFF
TRBV27	16	TRBD2	TRBJ2-3	.	TGTGCCAGCACGTCTAGCGGGGGGGGTGGCACAGATACGCAGTATTTT	CASTSSGGGGTDTQYF
TRBV5-1	13	.	TRBJ2-1	.	TGCGCCAGCACTTCGGACGATTTCGGTGAGCAGTTCTTC	CASTSDDFGEQFF
TRBV12-5	16	.	TRBJ2-2	.	TGTGCTAGTGGTTTGGTACTGGGGGTGAACACCGGGGAGCTGTTTTTT	CASGLVLGVNTGELFF
TRBV6-1	15	.	TRBJ2-5	.	TGTGCCAGCAGGAAAACGGGCAGGGGACAAGAGACCCAGTACTTC	CASRKTGRGQETQYF
TRBV25-1	13	.	TRBJ1-5	.	TGTGCCAGCAGTGACGGCAGTCATCAGCCCCAGCATTTT	CASSDGSHQPQHF
TRBV7-2	16	.	TRBJ2-7	.	TGTGCCAGCAGCTTAAGGGGGGGATTTTTCTCCTACGAGCAGTACTTC	CASSLRGGFFSYEQYF
TRBV5-1	15	.	TRBJ2-3	.	TGCGCCAGCACCTGGGTGGTCGGGGCGACAGATACGCAGTATTTT	CASTWVVGATDTQYF
TRBV7-3	16	TRBD2	TRBJ2-1	once	TGTGCCAGCAGCTCCGGACTAGCGGGAGTAGTCGATGAGCAGTTCTTC	CASSSGLAGVVDEQFF
TRBV5-1	14	.	TRBJ1-1	once	TGCGCCAGCAGCCGCGGTGACCATAATACTGAAGCTTTCTTT	CASSRGDHNTEAFF
TRBV18	16	.	TRBJ1-6	few	TGTGCCAGCTCACCCCAGCCCGACAGGCGAAATTCACCCCTCCACTTT	CASSPQPDRRNSPLHF
TRBV7-3	13	.	TRBJ1-2	once	TGTGCCAGCACCGAGACTGGGGGTGGTGGCTACACCTTC	CASTETGGGGYTF
TRBV29-1	12	TRBD1	TRBJ1-5	.	TGCAGCGCGGGACAGATGAATCAGCCCCAGCATTTT	CSAGQMNQPQHF
TRBV29-1	11	.	TRBJ1-1	.	TGCAAAGCCCTTAAGGACACTGAAGCTTTCTTT	CKALKDTEAFF
TRBV3-1	17	.	TRBJ2-7	many	TGTGCCAGCAGCCAAGATATTAGACGGGGAAATCTTTACGAGCAGTACTTC	CASSQDIRRGNLYEQYF
TRBV20-1	12	.	TRBJ2-5	few	TGCAGTGCTAGGTCCCAGCTAGATGAGCAGTACTTC	CSARSQLDEQYF
TRBV7-3	14	.	TRBJ2-1	.	TGTGCCAGCAGCCCACGGCGGAGTAACAATGAGCAGTTCTTC	CASSPRRSNNEQFF
TRBV9	12	.	TRBJ2-2	.	TGTGCCAGCAGCTATGATACCGGGGAGCTGTTTTTT	CASSYDTGELFF